What follows are 27 T cell receptor beta chains derived from one specimen sequenced in a study of cytomegalovirus exposure and HLA in healthy donors (dated by TCRdb to about 2017). Libraries were made using the immunoSEQ multiplex PCR assay. The source is immuneACCESS, and TCRdb retained only in-frame sequences with V and J called. Part of the clones is not carried over; for the studies checked, unresolved V genes explain less than half of this, and the remainder is unexplained. The sample table holds tens of thousands of clones, of which over 85% were seen once. The top ten hold about 3.5% of the sample. Material for sequencing was PBMCs. These receptor sequences come from a man aged 18 to 29 in good health and CMV-seronegative.

The chain recombines TRBV7-8 with TRBJ1-4, with 9 positions matching TRBD1. CDR1 SGHVS and CDR2 FQNEAQ come from the germline V gene. V was clipped by 5 bases and J by 1 base; unmatched bases: 14. The CDR3 has 19 residues. This CDR3 is CASSKDRGLVLGTNEKLFF. The CDR3 DNA follows: TGTGCCAGCAGCAAGGACAGGGGCCTCGTATTAGGAACTAATGAAAAACTGTTTTTT.

V and J are TRBV7-2 and TRBJ2-3; D remains unclear. Trimming took 1 base from V and 0 from J, leaving 8 bases between them. This CDR3 region has 15 residues. From germline, CDR1 is SGHTA and CDR2 FQGNSA. This CDR3 is CASSLEAASTDTQYF. The DNA of the CDR3 is TGTGCCAGCAGCTTAGAGGCGGCTAGCACAGATACGCAGTATTTT.

The chain carries TRBV2 and TRBJ2-4; 11 bases match TRBD1. Germline V lookup: CDR1 SNHLY, CDR2 FYNNEI. The V gene end was trimmed by 4 bases and the J gene end by 9 bases; junction bases not matched to a gene: 8. CDR3 size: 15 residues. The CDR3 DNA is TGTGCCAGCAGTGGGACAGGGGGCGATGGAGTCATTCAGTACTTC. It encodes CASSGTGGDGVIQYF.

In nucleotides, the CDR3 is TGTGCCAGCAGCCTCCAGACTCCTGCTACCGGGACAGGGGCTTCCTACGAGCAGTACTTC. This translates into CASSLQTPATGTGASYEQYF. The J gene is TRBJ2-7, the V gene TRBV7-8, with 10 bases lining up with TRBD1. J was trimmed by 1 base and V by 5 bases; bases with no gene match: 20. This CDR3 is 20 amino acids long. Germline V lookup: CDR1 SGHVS, CDR2 FQNEAQ.

The chain uses TRBV5-1 and TRBJ1-1; 8 bases fit TRBD1. Germline-derived CDR1 and CDR2 are SGHRS and YFSETQ. The CDR3 runs 16 residues. After removal of 0 bases from V and 1 base from J, the junction contained 5 bases not matched to a gene. The CDR3 DNA is TGCGCCAGCAGCTTGGTCCCGCAGGGGGCGAACACTGAAGCTTTCTTT. Translating it yields CASSLVPQGANTEAFF.

The rearrangement links TRBV21-1 to TRBJ2-7; TRBD2 is taken as the D call from the table, unchecked against the DNA. TRBV21-1 is tagged as a pseudogene. This CDR3 is 14 amino acids long. This CDR3 reads CASSKLAGVYEQYF. The CDR3 DNA sequence: TGTGCCAGCAGCAAACTAGCGGGAGTTTACGAGCAGTACTTC.

This rearrangement joins TRBV2 to TRBJ1-4; TRBD1 matches at 10 bases. Unmatched junction bases numbered 9, after V lost 5 bases and J lost 3 bases. The CDR3 covers 17 residues. Germline V gene data show CDR1 as SNHLY and CDR2 as FYNNEI. This chain's CDR3 is CASSPRTGGWSNEKLFF. CDR3 nucleotide sequence: TGTGCCAGCAGTCCTAGGACAGGGGGTTGGTCTAATGAAAAACTGTTTTTT.

DNA for the CDR3: TGTGCCACGCTTTGGGACAGGGAATTTGCCGGGGAGCTGTTTTTT. This encodes CATLWDREFAGELFF. The genes are TRBV6-1 and TRBJ2-2, with TRBD1 matching over 9 bases. V lost 10 bases, J lost 6 bases, and 12 bases stayed unmatched. The germline gives CDR1 MNHNS, CDR2 SASEGT. The CDR3 loop spans 15 amino acids.

This chain uses TRBV25-1 with TRBJ1-2; 7 bases fit TRBD1. CDR1 MGHDK and CDR2 SYGVNS come from the germline V gene. The length of the CDR3 is 14 residues. Unmatched junction bases numbered 5, after V lost 5 bases and J lost 2 bases. In DNA, the CDR3 is TGTGCCAGCAGTCTAGGACAGGCAAACTATGGCTACACCTTC. It is translated as CASSLGQANYGYTF.

The V and J genes are TRBV30 and TRBJ2-7, with D perhaps matching TRBD1 (6 bases). The germline V and J ends were trimmed by 4 bases and 2 bases, with 9 bases remaining between them. CDR1 is GTSNPN, CDR2 SVGIG, per germline (reference sequence). This CDR3 is 12 amino acids long. Here the CDR3 DNA reads TGTGCCTGGAAACAGGGAACCTACGAGCAGTACTTC. Translation gives CAWKQGTYEQYF.

The genes are TRBV2 and TRBJ1-4; D gene unclear. Trimming left V 2 bases short and J 4 bases short, with 8 bases between. Germline-derived CDR1 and CDR2 are SNHLY and FYNNEI. This CDR3 contains 14 residues. Here the CDR3 reads CASSEIRFNEKLFF. In DNA, the CDR3 is TGTGCCAGCAGTGAAATCAGATTTAATGAAAAACTGTTTTTT.

The rearrangement links TRBV10-3 to TRBJ2-7; 8 bases align to TRBD1. The CDR3 has 11 residues. Trimming at V came to 10 bases and at J to 6 bases, leaving 5 bases not matched to a gene. Germline V gene sequence: CDR1 ENHRY, CDR2 SYGVKD. The CDR3 sequence: CATTGGSEQYF. As DNA, the CDR3 is TGTGCCACTACAGGGGGGAGCGAGCAGTACTTC.

The chain employs TRBV10-2 and TRBJ1-1; D is unresolved. V was pared by 3 bases and J by 8 bases, with 10 bases between. This CDR3 contains 12 residues. Germline CDR1 WSHSY, CDR2 SAAADI. The CDR3 reads CASSDGVGEAFF. The DNA of the CDR3 is TGCGCCAGCAGTGACGGGGTGGGGGAAGCTTTCTTT.

This clone appeared once. This chain links TRBV25-1 with TRBJ2-1, with 8 bases lining up with TRBD2. The germline CDR1 and CDR2 sequences are MGHDK and SYGVNS. Unmatched junction bases numbered 4, after V lost 2 bases and J lost 7 bases. The CDR3 loop spans 14 amino acids. CDR3 loop: CASSETGGPNEQFF. The CDR3 DNA reads TGTGCCAGCAGTGAAACGGGAGGGCCTAATGAGCAGTTCTTC.

The chain is built from TRBV5-1 and TRBJ1-1; 10 bases are shared with TRBD1. Germline assignment: CDR1 SGHRS and CDR2 YFSETQ. V trimming: 5 bases; J trimming: 13 bases; junction bases outside the gene matches: 5. This CDR3 region has 11 residues. CDR3 nucleotides: TGCGCCAGCAGGGGGGGGACAGGGGATTTCTTT. Translating it yields CASRGGTGDFF.

This rearrangement joins TRBV4-1 to TRBJ2-7; TRBD1 is a possible D gene (5 bases). V dropped 6 bases and J dropped 7 bases, with 19 bases sitting between them. Per germline, CDR1 MGHRA and CDR2 YSYEKL. The CDR3 is made up of 14 amino acids. The CDR3 nucleotides are TGCGCCAGCAGGGTACCACAGGCCCCTTATGAGCAGTACTTC. It encodes CASRVPQAPYEQYF.

This chain uses TRBV5-1 with TRBJ1-1; D perhaps matches TRBD1 (6 bases). Germline V gene sequence: CDR1 SGHRS, CDR2 YFSETQ. This CDR3 comprises 15 residues. V lost 0 bases to trimming and J lost 6 bases, with 15 bases between them. DNA of the CDR3: TGCGCCAGCAGCTTGGGACCAACAGGGACGGCTGAAGCTTTCTTT. This codes for CASSLGPTGTAEAFF.

This chain links TRBV6-5 with TRBJ2-3, with 8 positions matching TRBD2. The CDR3 length is 15 residues. V shed 4 bases, J shed 3 bases, and the junction held 6 bases outside the gene matches. CDR1 is MNHEY and CDR2 is SVGAGI in the germline V gene. The CDR3 sequence is CASSSGAGVTDTQYF. The DNA for the CDR3 is TGTGCCAGCAGTTCCGGAGCGGGAGTAACAGATACGCAGTATTTT.

This CDR3 reads CASSFPTGGKSETQYF. CDR3 nucleotides: TGTGCCAGCAGTTTCCCGACAGGGGGCAAGTCGGAGACCCAGTACTTC. The chain couples TRBV28 to TRBJ2-5, with 10 bases aligning to TRBD1. V dropped 3 bases and J dropped 5; count of bases not matched to a gene: 9. Germline loops: CDR1 MDHEN, CDR2 SYDVKM. The CDR3 covers 16 residues.

The chain carries TRBV2 and TRBJ1-2, with 9 bases matching TRBD1. The CDR3 has 12 amino acids. V was pared by 5 bases and J by 8 bases, with 3 bases of the junction left unmatched. Germline V CDR1 and CDR2: SNHLY, FYNNEI. CDR3 coding DNA: TGTGCCAGCAGTAGGACAGGGGTCGGCTACACCTTC. Translation: CASSRTGVGYTF.

This clone was seen more than once but under ten times. The rearrangement links TRBV7-9 to TRBJ2-3; D might be TRBD1 (7 bases). The CDR3 totals 15 residues. V was cut by 5 bases and J by 11 bases, with 23 bases left in between. CDR1 and CDR2 from the germline V gene are SEHNR and FQNEAQ (reference sequence). The DNA of the CDR3 is TGTGCCAGCAGCATGCCAGGGACAGCGTGGAGGGGGCAGTATTTT. This encodes CASSMPGTAWRGQYF.

The chain employs TRBV7-8 and TRBJ1-5; TRBD1 aligns across 8 bases. The CDR3 runs 15 residues. V lost 5 bases and J lost 1; bases outside the gene matches: 4. Looked up from germline, CDR1 is SGHVS and CDR2 is FQNEAQ. DNA of the CDR3: TGTGCCAGCAGCCTGACAGGGGAGAGCAATCAGCCCCAGCATTTT. Translation: CASSLTGESNQPQHF.

The gene calls are TRBV7-9 and TRBJ2-5; possibly TRBD1 for D (6 bases). Trimming removed 8 bases from V and 4 bases from J, with 14 bases in between. This CDR3 comprises 13 residues. CDR1 is SEHNR and CDR2 is FQNEAQ in the germline V gene (reference sequence). CDR3 nucleotides: TGTGCCAGCTACATGGGGGCAGGAGAGACCCAGTACTTC. Protein: CASYMGAGETQYF.

The rearrangement joins TRBV5-5 to TRBJ2-3, with a possible D match to TRBD2 (5 bases). The CDR3 is made up of 16 amino acids. Trimming pared 4 bases from V and 4 bases from J, leaving 19 bases between. Germline V gives CDR1 SGHKS, CDR2 YYEKEE (reference sequence). CDR3: CASSPETMRVSDTQYF. Here the CDR3 DNA reads TGTGCCAGCAGCCCAGAGACTATGCGGGTGTCAGATACGCAGTATTTT. The full variable domain, completed using reference TRBV5-5 and TRBJ2-3, is DAGVTQSPTHLIKTRGQQVTLRCSPISGHKSVSWYQQVLGQGPQFIFQYYEKEERGRGNFPDRFSARQFPNYSSELNVNALLLGDSALYLCASSPETMRVSDTQYFGPGTRLTVL.

The chain employs TRBV19 and TRBJ1-4; D unresolved. Trimming removed 0 bases from V and 5 bases from J, with 7 bases in between. The CDR3 runs 14 residues. Germline V CDR1 and CDR2: LNHDA, SQIVND (reference sequence). This chain's CDR3 is CASSIDYRNEKLFF. CDR3 nucleotide sequence: TGTGCCAGTAGTATAGATTACCGGAATGAAAAACTGTTTTTT.

This chain joins TRBV6-5 and TRBJ1-1; perhaps TRBD1 as D (6 bases). Germline-derived CDR1 and CDR2 are MNHEY and SVGAGI. CDR3 length equals 14 residues. Deletions cut 2 bases from V and 8 bases from J, with 15 bases between. The CDR3 region is CASSYDPRGGEAFF. The CDR3 coding sequence is TGTGCCAGCAGTTACGATCCGAGGGGGGGAGAAGCTTTCTTT.

This rearrangement joins TRBV6-5 to TRBJ1-2, with D perhaps TRBD1 (6 bases). CDR3 length: 15 amino acids. Germline V gene lookup returns CDR1 MNHEY and CDR2 SVGAGI. V gave up 6 bases and J gave up 3 bases, with 17 bases separating them. The chain's CDR3 is CASSPIRGGDYGYTF. The CDR3 DNA is TGTGCCAGCAGCCCCATAAGAGGGGGGGACTATGGCTACACCTTC.